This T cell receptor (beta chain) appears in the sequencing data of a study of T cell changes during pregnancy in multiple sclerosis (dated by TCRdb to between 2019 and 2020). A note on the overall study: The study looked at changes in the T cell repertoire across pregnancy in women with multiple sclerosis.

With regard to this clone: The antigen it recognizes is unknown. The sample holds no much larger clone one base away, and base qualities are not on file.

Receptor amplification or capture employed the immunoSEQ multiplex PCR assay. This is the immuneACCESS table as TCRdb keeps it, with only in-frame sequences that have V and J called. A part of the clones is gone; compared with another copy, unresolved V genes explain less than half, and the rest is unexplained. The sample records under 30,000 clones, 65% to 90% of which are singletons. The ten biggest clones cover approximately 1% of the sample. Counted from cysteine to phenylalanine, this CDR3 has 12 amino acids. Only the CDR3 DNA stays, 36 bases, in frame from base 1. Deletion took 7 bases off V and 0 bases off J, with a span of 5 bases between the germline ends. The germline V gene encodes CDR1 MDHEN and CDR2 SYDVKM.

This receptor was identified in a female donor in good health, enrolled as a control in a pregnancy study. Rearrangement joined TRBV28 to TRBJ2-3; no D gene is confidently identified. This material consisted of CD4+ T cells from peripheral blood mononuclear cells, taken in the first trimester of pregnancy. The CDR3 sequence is CASMRSTDTQYF. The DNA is TGTGCCAGCATGCGGAGCACAGATACGCAGTATTTT. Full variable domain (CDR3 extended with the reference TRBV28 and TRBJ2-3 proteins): DVKVTQSSRYLVKRTGEKVFLECVQDMDHENMFWYRQDPGLGLRLIYFSYDVKMKEKGDIPEGYSVSREKKERFSLILESASTNQTSMYLCASMRSTDTQYFGPGTRLTVL.